The entry below gives a single T cell receptor (beta chain) sequence along with its context. The antigen is undetermined. TCRdb re-analysed the RACE reads in MiXCR, keeping a single row per CDR3 protein. The top ten clones hold roughly 1.5% of a sample with some 71,000 distinct CDR3 sequences, around 10% of them seen once. Germline V gene lookup returns CDR1 SGHTA and CDR2 FQGNSA. The CDR3 loop spans 15 amino acids. Trimming removed 2 bases at V and 1 base at J, with 11 bases between. The sample originates from a study of human T cells and chemical hapten exposure. Study-level background: On around 2 cm by around 2 cm of upper inner arm skin, sensitization was performed with 2% DPC. There were per-sample TCR yield variations, arising mainly from small pooled library volume differences.

Points from the study as a whole: The study found expanded TCRs formed significantly more large CDR3 similarity clusters than controls.

Sample time point: patch test 3, about 24 weeks after DPC sensitization. Treatment in this sample: therapeutic diphenylcyclopropenone sensitization with weekly scalp DPC. Specimen: whole blood, collected in connection with sensitization to the hapten diphenylcyclopropenone (DPC). The genes are TRBV7-2 and TRBJ1-1; no definite D call. The receptor's source is a woman aged 50 to 60 with alopecia areata. Some clones in this sample may be carry-over from other donors' samples. The CDR3 DNA reads TGTGCCAGCAGCTTATCGGCCGGTACGAACACTGAAGCTTTCTTT. Amino acids: CASSLSAGTNTEAFF.